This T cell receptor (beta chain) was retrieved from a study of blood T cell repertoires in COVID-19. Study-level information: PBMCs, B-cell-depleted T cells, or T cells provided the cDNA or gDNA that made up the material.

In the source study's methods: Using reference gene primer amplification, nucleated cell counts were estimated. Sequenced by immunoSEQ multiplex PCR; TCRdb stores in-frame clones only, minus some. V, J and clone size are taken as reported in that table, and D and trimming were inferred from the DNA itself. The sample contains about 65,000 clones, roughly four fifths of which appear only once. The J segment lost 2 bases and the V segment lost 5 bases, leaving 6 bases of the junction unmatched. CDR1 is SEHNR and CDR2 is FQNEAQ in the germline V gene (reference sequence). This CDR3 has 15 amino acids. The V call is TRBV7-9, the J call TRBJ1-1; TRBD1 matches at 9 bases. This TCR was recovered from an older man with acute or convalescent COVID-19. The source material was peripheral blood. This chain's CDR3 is CASSQGQGFNTEAFF. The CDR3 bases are TGTGCCAGCAGCCAAGGACAGGGGTTTAACACTGAAGCTTTCTTT.